This TCR beta chain was profiled in a study of CD8+CD57+ T cells in acquired aplastic anemia. Notes on the study in general: Around 29 CD8+ CDR3 sequences were shared between patients and controls.

The use of genomic DNA as template underpinned the TCR beta VDJ and CDR3 profiling. TCRdb itself ran the reads through MiXCR, one entry per CDR3 protein. This table holds approximately 300,000 distinct CDR3 sequences, under 60% found once. Between the trimmed V and J ends, which lost 5 bases and 4 bases, there was a span of 20 bases. The CDR3 loop spans 16 amino acids. Per germline, CDR1 SGHVS and CDR2 FNYEAQ. Patients picked for sequencing had shown CD8+CD57+ cell expansion detected by flow cytometry. Acquired aplastic anemia of severe grade affected all patients. Comments on this clonotype: The target antigen is unknown.

Sample: sorted CD4+, CD8+, or CD8+CD57+ T cells (not recorded which) from PBMCs. The source is a human donor with aplastic anemia. The gene calls are TRBV7-6 and TRBJ1-2, with a tentative D call TRBD1 (5 bases). CDR3 nucleotides: TGTGCCAGCAGCCCCGGCGGACATCCGGGCATCTATGGCTACACCTTC. It yields the protein CASSPGGHPGIYGYTF.